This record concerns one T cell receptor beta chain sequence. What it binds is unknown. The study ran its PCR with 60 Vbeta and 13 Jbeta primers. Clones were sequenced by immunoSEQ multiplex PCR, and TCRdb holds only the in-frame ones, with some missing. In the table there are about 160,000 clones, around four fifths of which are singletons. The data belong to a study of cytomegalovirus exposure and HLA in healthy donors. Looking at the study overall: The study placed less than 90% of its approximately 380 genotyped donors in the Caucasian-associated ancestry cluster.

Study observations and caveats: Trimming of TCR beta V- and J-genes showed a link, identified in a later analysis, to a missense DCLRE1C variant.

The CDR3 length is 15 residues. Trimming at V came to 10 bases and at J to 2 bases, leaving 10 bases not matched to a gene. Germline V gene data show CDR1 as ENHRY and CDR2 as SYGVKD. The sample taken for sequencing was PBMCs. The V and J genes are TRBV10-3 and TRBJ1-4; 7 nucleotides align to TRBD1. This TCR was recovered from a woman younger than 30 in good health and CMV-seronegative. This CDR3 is CATGQGQATNEKLFF. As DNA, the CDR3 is TGTGCCACCGGGCAAGGACAGGCCACTAATGAAAAACTGTTTTTT.